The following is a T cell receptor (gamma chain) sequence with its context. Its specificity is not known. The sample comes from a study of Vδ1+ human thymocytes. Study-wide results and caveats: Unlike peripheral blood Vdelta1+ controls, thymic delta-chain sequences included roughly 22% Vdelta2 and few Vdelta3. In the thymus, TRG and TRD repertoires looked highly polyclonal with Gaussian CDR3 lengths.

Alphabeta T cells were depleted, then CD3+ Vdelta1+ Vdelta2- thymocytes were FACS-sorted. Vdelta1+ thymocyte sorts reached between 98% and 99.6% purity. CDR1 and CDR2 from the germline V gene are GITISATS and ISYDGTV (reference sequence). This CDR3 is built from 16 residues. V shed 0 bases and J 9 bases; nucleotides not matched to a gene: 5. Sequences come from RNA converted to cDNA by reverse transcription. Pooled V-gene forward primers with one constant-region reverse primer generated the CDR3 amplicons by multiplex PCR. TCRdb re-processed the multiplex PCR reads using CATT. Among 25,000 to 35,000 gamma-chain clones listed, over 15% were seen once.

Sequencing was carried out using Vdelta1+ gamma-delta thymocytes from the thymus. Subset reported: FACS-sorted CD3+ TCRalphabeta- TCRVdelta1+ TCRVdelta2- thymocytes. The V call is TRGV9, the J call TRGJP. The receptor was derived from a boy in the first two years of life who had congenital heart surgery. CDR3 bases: TGTGCCTTGTGGGAGGTGCAGTGGTTGGGCAAAAAAATCAAGGTATTT. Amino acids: CALWEVQWLGKKIKVF.